This T cell receptor (beta chain) derives from a study of blood T cell repertoires in COVID-19. On the study more broadly: The study drew acute and convalescent COVID-19 samples from the United States, Italy and Spain.

This CDR3 contains 15 residues. Trimming cost V 6 bases and J 2 bases; bases outside gene matches: 3. CDR1 and CDR2 from the germline V gene are LGHNA and YNFKEQ. In the original workflow: Researchers report that nucleated cell counts were estimated from reference gene primer amplification. The method was immunoSEQ multiplex PCR; TCRdb's version includes in-frame clones alone and lacks a portion of them. Clonal size and the V and J genes are those of that table, whereas D and trimming came from the DNA. The sample lists a few hundred thousand clones; 70% to 90% were seen once. The receptor was isolated from a man aged 18 to 35 who had recovered from COVID-19. The chain combines TRBV4-2 with TRBJ2-2; 10 bases line up with TRBD1. Sequencing used peripheral blood. The chain's CDR3 is CASRGQGINTGELFF. The CDR3 DNA reads TGTGCCAGCAGGGGACAGGGGATCAACACCGGGGAGCTGTTTTTT.